This TCR beta chain comes out of a study of T cell repertoires in cytomegalovirus infection. The overall study: Shared public TCR beta signatures pointed to both CMV infection and a matching HLA type.

Looked up from germline, CDR1 is GTSNPN and CDR2 is SVGIG (reference sequence). V dropped 0 bases and J dropped 2; count of bases not matched to a gene: 4. CDR3 length: 15 residues. Study results and limitations: HLA-C-restricted CMV-specific TCR beta clonotypes prevailed in the ex vivo response.

MiXCR, applied by TCRdb to the reads, yields one record per CDR3 protein. The sample carries 65,000 to 95,000 distinct CDR3 sequences, 3% to 4.5% recorded once. This clonotype turned up a few times. Its antigen is undetermined. The sequenced sample was PBMCs. This rearrangement joins TRBV30 to TRBJ2-3; 8 bases line up with TRBD2. The sequence came from a human donor in good health (CMV status not recorded). Some clones in this sample may be carry-over from other donors' samples. CDR3 sequence reads: CAWSVGGGITDTQYF. In nucleotides, the CDR3 is TGTGCCTGGAGTGTGGGCGGGGGGATCACAGATACGCAGTATTTT. The full variable domain, completed using reference TRBV30 and TRBJ2-3, is SQTIHQWPATLVQPVGSPLSLECTVEGTSNPNLYWYRQAAGRGLQLLFYSVGIGQISSEVPQNLSASRPQDRQFILSSKKLLLSDSGFYLCAWSVGGGITDTQYFGPGTRLTVL.